The 30 T cell receptor beta chains below all came from one sample that was sequenced in a study of OX40 agonist ivuxolimab in advanced cancers. This table comes from immunoSEQ multiplex PCR, and its TCRdb copy is limited to in-frame clones, with some not included. The sample has approximately 74,000 clones; 90% to 95% are singletons. The specimen was CD4+ or CD8+ T cells sorted from blood, collected in a trial of the OX40 agonist ivuxolimab. The receptors come from an adult with an advanced solid tumor such as melanoma, head and neck, liver or kidney cancer.

The rearrangement links TRBV9 to TRBJ2-1; 11 positions agree with TRBD1. Germline loops: CDR1 SGDLS, CDR2 YYNGEE. The J segment lost 4 bases and the V segment lost 2 bases, leaving 2 bases of the junction unmatched. CDR3 size: 15 residues. CDR3 residues: CASSVGQGAYNEQFF. DNA of the CDR3: TGTGCCAGCAGCGTTGGACAGGGGGCATACAATGAGCAGTTCTTC. Looking up the rest from reference TRBV9 and TRBJ2-1 gives the full variable domain: DSGVTQTPKHLITATGQRVTLRCSPRSGDLSVYWYQQSLDQGLQFLIQYYNGEERAKGNILERFSAQQFPDLHSELNLSSLELGDSALYFCASSVGQGAYNEQFFGPGTRLTVL.

The DNA for the CDR3 is TGCGCCAGCAGCCAAGGCCCAGGATGGGGGTACGAGCAGTACTTC. Amino acid sequence: CASSQGPGWGYEQYF. The chain recombines TRBV4-3 with TRBJ2-7; either TRBD1 or TRBD2 may fit D (5 bases each). Germline CDR1 LGHNA, CDR2 YSLEER. The CDR3 is made up of 15 amino acids. V gave up 1 base and J gave up 4 bases, with 14 bases separating them.

This rearrangement joins TRBV6-6 to TRBJ1-4; the D gene is possibly TRBD1 (6 bases). The germline V and J ends were trimmed by 6 bases and 8 bases, with 13 bases remaining between them. The CDR3 is made up of 13 amino acids. Germline lookup yields CDR1 MNHNY and CDR2 SVGAGI (reference sequence). DNA for the CDR3: TGTGCCAGCAGAAAGGGGGTCCTGGAAAAACTGTTTTTT. It specifies CASRKGVLEKLFF.

This chain uses TRBV7-2 with TRBJ2-7, with 15 bases that match TRBD2. CDR1 and CDR2 (germline): SGHTA, FQGNSA. The CDR3 consists of 15 residues. After removal of 5 bases from V and 7 bases from J, the junction contained 6 bases not matched to a gene. The CDR3 DNA is TGTGCCAGCAGCCAGGGACTAGCGGGAGGCGGAGAGCAGTACTTC. The encoded protein is CASSQGLAGGGEQYF.

The chain has TRBV11-2 and TRBJ2-7, with TRBD2 matching over 14 bases. The CDR3 has 17 residues. The trim removed 4 bases at V and 5 bases at J, leaving 10 bases unmatched. Looked up from germline, CDR1 is SGHAT and CDR2 is FQNNGV. The CDR3 DNA follows: TGTGCCAGCAGCTCCCCCCCGGGACTAGCGGGAGCTAACGAGCAGTACTTC. This encodes CASSSPPGLAGANEQYF.

The V and J genes are TRBV11-1 and TRBJ2-5; 9 bases match TRBD2. From germline, CDR1 is SGHAT and CDR2 FQDESV (reference sequence). The CDR3 runs to 17 residues. With V trimmed by 2 bases and J by 3 bases, 10 bases remained unmatched. CDR3 DNA sequence: TGTGCCAGCAGCTTAAGGGGGATTGGACTAGCGAAAGAGACCCAGTACTTC. Amino acid sequence: CASSLRGIGLAKETQYF.

The gene calls are TRBV6-5 and TRBJ1-4; possibly TRBD1 for D (6 bases). Trimming left V 0 bases short and J 2 bases short, with 7 bases between. The CDR3 covers 15 residues. Germline CDR1 and CDR2: MNHEY and SVGAGI. CDR3 sequence: CASSYSGATNEKLFF. CDR3 bases: TGTGCCAGCAGTTACTCGGGGGCCACTAATGAAAAACTGTTTTTT.

CDR3 in amino acids: CASAEGVSGNTIYF. CDR3 nucleotide sequence: TGTGCCAGCGCAGAAGGGGTCTCTGGAAACACCATATATTTT. The chain has TRBV19 and TRBJ1-3; TRBD1 is a possible D gene (5 bases). Germline CDR1 reads LNHDA; CDR2 reads SQIVND (reference sequence). CDR3 length equals 14 residues. The V end lost 9 bases, the J end lost 0 bases, and 12 bases lay between the germline ends.

This sequence joins TRBV9 and TRBJ2-3; 7 positions agree with TRBD1. The CDR3 runs 14 residues. J was trimmed by 1 base and V by 2 bases; bases with no gene match: 1. Germline-derived CDR1 and CDR2 are SGDLS and YYNGEE. The CDR3 DNA sequence: TGTGCCAGCAGCGTCGGGACAGGCACAGATACGCAGTATTTT. Protein sequence: CASSVGTGTDTQYF.

In its sample, this clone was seen once. The chain couples TRBV7-2 to TRBJ1-5; a possible D gene is TRBD1 (6 bases). Germline assignment: CDR1 SGHTA and CDR2 FQGNSA. V was trimmed by 1 base and J by 5 bases, leaving 12 bases between them. There are 15 residues in the CDR3. The CDR3 DNA follows: TGTGCCAGCAGCTTAGGTCCGGGGGGCGATCAGCCCCAGCATTTT. Translating gives CASSLGPGGDQPQHF. Full variable domain (missing parts from reference TRBV7-2 and TRBJ1-5): GAGVSQSPSNKVTEKGKDVELRCDPISGHTALYWYRQSLGQGLEFLIYFQGNSAPDKSGLPSDRFSAERTGGSVSTLTIQRTQQEDSAVYLCASSLGPGGDQPQHFGDGTRLSIL.

This clone has only one observation. The chain combines TRBV7-6 with TRBJ2-1, with 7 bases lining up with TRBD2. With V trimmed by 5 bases and J by 9 bases, 19 bases remained unmatched. From germline, CDR1 is SGHVS and CDR2 FNYEAQ. The CDR3 runs to 17 residues. CDR3 loop: CASSQTTYLAEGGEQFF. The CDR3, as DNA: TGTGCCAGCAGCCAAACGACCTATCTAGCGGAAGGTGGTGAGCAGTTCTTC.

This rearrangement joins TRBV7-2 to TRBJ1-5; 11 positions match TRBD1. Germline-derived CDR1 and CDR2 are SGHTA and FQGNSA. Trimming at V came to 5 bases and at J to 6 bases, leaving 9 bases not matched to a gene. This CDR3 is 16 amino acids long. CDR3 DNA: TGTGCCAGCAGCCTTGAGGGGACAGGGGGTTCTCAGCCCCAGCATTTT. Protein: CASSLEGTGGSQPQHF.

The rearrangement joins TRBV9 to TRBJ1-2, with 7 bases fitting TRBD1. The CDR3 spans 11 residues. J gave up 8 bases and V 3 bases, and 1 base lay outside the gene matches. From germline, CDR1 is SGDLS and CDR2 YYNGEE. CDR3 sequence reads: CASSEGQGYTF. The CDR3, as DNA: TGTGCCAGCAGCGAGGGACAGGGCTACACCTTC.

This clone was found once. This chain connects TRBV11-2 to TRBJ2-2, with 8 bases fitting TRBD2. The germline V gene has CDR1 SGHAT and CDR2 FQNNGV. The CDR3 totals 15 residues. V lost 7 bases to trimming and J lost 3 bases; unmatched junction nucleotides: 7. In DNA, the CDR3 is TGTGCCAGCACCCCAGGCGGGAGGTACACCGGGGAGCTGTTTTTT. Translation gives CASTPGGRYTGELFF.

V is TRBV29-1 and J is TRBJ2-1; D is perhaps TRBD1 (6 bases). CDR3 size: 11 residues. CDR1 is SQVTM and CDR2 is ANQGSEA in the germline V gene. V was cut by 7 bases and J by 4 bases, with 8 bases left in between. In nucleotides, the CDR3 is TGCAGCGGTGACAGGTACAATGAGCAGTTCTTC. It is translated as CSGDRYNEQFF.

V gene TRBV4-3 combines with J gene TRBJ2-5; 8 bases line up with TRBD1. The CDR3 totals 15 residues. Germline CDR1 LGHNA, CDR2 YSLEER. J was trimmed by 4 bases and V by 4 bases; bases with no gene match: 8. CDR3 in amino acids: CASSPTGGSGETQYF. CDR3 coding DNA: TGCGCCAGCAGCCCCACAGGGGGAAGCGGAGAGACCCAGTACTTC.

The rearrangement joins TRBV19 to TRBJ2-1, with D unclear. Germline assignment: CDR1 LNHDA and CDR2 SQIVND (reference sequence). V lost 5 bases and J 6 bases, leaving 14 bases between the germline ends. The CDR3 is made up of 14 amino acids. The CDR3 here is CASSSQHGPNEQFF. For the CDR3, the DNA is TGTGCCAGTAGTTCCCAACATGGGCCCAATGAGCAGTTCTTC.

This chain joins TRBV28 and TRBJ2-1, with a possible D match to TRBD2 (5 bases). Deletions cut 3 bases from V and 8 bases from J, with 14 bases between. There are 14 residues in the CDR3. The V gene's germline CDR1 is MDHEN and CDR2 SYDVKM. For the CDR3, the DNA is TGTGCCAGCAGTTTTGGTGGGAGTGTTTATGAGCAGTTCTTC. It translates to CASSFGGSVYEQFF.

The chain has TRBV5-1 and TRBJ2-1, with 16 bases that match TRBD2. The CDR3 runs to 17 residues. Germline-derived CDR1 and CDR2 are SGHRS and YFSETQ. Trimming at V came to 3 bases and at J to 1 base, leaving 1 base not matched to a gene. This CDR3 is CASSSGLAGGSYNEQFF. DNA of the CDR3: TGCGCCAGCAGCTCGGGACTAGCGGGGGGGTCCTACAATGAGCAGTTCTTC. The full variable domain, with the rest looked up from reference TRBV5-1 and TRBJ2-1, is KAGVTQTPRYLIKTRGQQVTLSCSPISGHRSVSWYQQTPGQGLQFLFEYFSETQRNKGNFPGRFSGRQFSNSRSEMNVSTLELGDSALYLCASSSGLAGGSYNEQFFGPGTRLTVL.

The chain has TRBV29-1 and TRBJ2-7; perhaps TRBD1 as D (6 bases). The CDR3 runs to 13 residues. V gave up 7 bases and J gave up 6 bases, with 19 bases separating them. The V gene's germline CDR1 is SQVTM and CDR2 ANQGSEA. This CDR3 reads CSGSGGTLREQYF. The CDR3 region has the DNA TGCAGCGGTAGTGGGGGCACACTACGCGAGCAGTACTTC.

The chain recombines TRBV7-6 with TRBJ2-3; 7 nucleotides agree with TRBD2. Unmatched junction bases numbered 4, after V lost 2 bases and J lost 5 bases. The germline gives CDR1 SGHVS, CDR2 FNYEAQ. This CDR3 contains 14 residues. Here the CDR3 DNA reads TGTGCCAGCAGCTTATCTCGGGGGGTAGATACGCAGTATTTT. Its translation is CASSLSRGVDTQYF.

The V call is TRBV19, the J call TRBJ1-2; D unclear. Germline values: CDR1 LNHDA, CDR2 SQIVND (reference sequence). The ends were cut back, 4 bases at V and 6 bases at J, with 12 bases in the middle. This CDR3 is 13 amino acids long. The chain's CDR3 is CASSRSGMDGYTF. The CDR3 nucleotides read TGTGCCAGTAGTAGGTCGGGGATGGATGGCTACACCTTC.

The CDR3 region is CASSPTAGKYEQYF. CDR3 nucleotides: TGTGCCAGCTCCCCGACAGCTGGAAAATACGAGCAGTACTTC. The chain is built from TRBV18 and TRBJ2-7, with a possible D match to TRBD1 (5 bases). Trimming took off 6 bases at V and 4 bases at J, with 16 bases between the two ends. Germline CDR1 is KGHSH and CDR2 is LQKENI. The CDR3 is 14 amino acids.

V gene TRBV7-2 combines with J gene TRBJ2-2; D is tentatively TRBD1 or TRBD2 (5 bases each). The V end lost 1 base, the J end lost 3 bases, and 9 bases lay between the germline ends. The CDR3 length is 15 residues. Germline V gene data show CDR1 as SGHTA and CDR2 as FQGNSA. The CDR3 DNA reads as TGTGCCAGCAGCTTAGGTTTGGGGGACACCGGGGAGCTGTTTTTT. This gives the protein CASSLGLGDTGELFF.

V and J are TRBV13 and TRBJ2-1; 15 bases map to TRBD2. With V trimmed by 5 bases and J by 10 bases, 9 bases remained unmatched. Germline assignment: CDR1 PRHDT and CDR2 FYEKMQ (reference sequence). The CDR3 is made up of 16 amino acids. CDR3 in DNA: TGTGCCAGCAGCCCCCAGGGACTAGCGGGAGGAAGAGAGCAGTTCTTC. It yields the protein CASSPQGLAGGREQFF.

This clone has just a few counts. The sample has other DNA sequences that encode this CDR3 too. The genes are TRBV7-9 and TRBJ1-6; D gene uncertain. The V gene's germline CDR1 is SEHNR and CDR2 FQNEAQ (reference sequence). This CDR3 has 12 residues. The V gene lost 5 bases and the J gene lost 6 bases, with 5 bases spanning the gap. The CDR3 is CASSPLNSPLHF. CDR3 DNA: TGTGCCAGCAGCCCCCTTAATTCACCCCTCCACTTT.

The chain has TRBV6-6 and TRBJ1-1; a weak D match, TRBD1 (5 bases). CDR3 length: 15 amino acids. The germline V and J ends were trimmed by 5 bases and 4 bases, with 17 bases remaining between them. Germline assignment: CDR1 MNHNY and CDR2 SVGAGI (reference sequence). The CDR3: CASSRGTGRGTEAFF. The CDR3 DNA reads TGTGCCAGCAGTCGGGGGACGGGTCGAGGCACTGAAGCTTTCTTT.

This chain joins TRBV5-4 and TRBJ2-5; TRBD1 matches 8 bases. This CDR3 contains 14 residues. Unmatched junction bases numbered 3, after V lost 4 bases and J lost 1 base. CDR1 and CDR2 from the germline V gene are SGHNT and YYREEE (reference sequence). The CDR3 region has the DNA TGTGCCAGCAGCATTGGACAGGGCCAAGAGACCCAGTACTTC. As protein: CASSIGQGQETQYF.

The chain has TRBV10-1 and TRBJ2-7, with D tentatively TRBD1 (5 bases). V lost 2 bases and J lost 5, with 16 bases in between. This CDR3 has 15 amino acids. Germline V lookup: CDR1 WNHNN, CDR2 SYGVQD (reference sequence). DNA of the CDR3: TGCGCCAGCAGTGAGAACGTAGGGGCTCCCGACGAGCAGTACTTC. It codes for CASSENVGAPDEQYF.

The V gene is TRBV9, the J gene TRBJ1-1; possible D gene TRBD1, 5 bases. Trimming took 0 bases from V and 0 from J, leaving 18 bases between them. The CDR3 runs to 18 residues. Germline lookup yields CDR1 SGDLS and CDR2 YYNGEE. CDR3 sequence: CASSVAPGGALMNTEAFF. The DNA of the CDR3 is TGTGCCAGCAGCGTAGCCCCGGGCGGGGCCTTGATGAACACTGAAGCTTTCTTT.